A selection of T cell receptor beta chains follows, all from one sample in a study of blood T cell repertoires in COVID-19. Profiling relied on immunoSEQ multiplex PCR, and the TCRdb table lists in-frame clones only, not all of them. The table includes roughly 200,000 clones, roughly four fifths detected once. The specimen was PBMCs or T cells enriched from blood (not recorded which). These receptors all come from a man in his forties or fifties who had recovered from COVID-19. CDR3s include the opening cysteine and the closing phenylalanine or tryptophan. Expanded clones are given a class, and other clones once, few, many or no size at all.

size	J	V	CDR3
.	TRBJ2-7	TRBV29-1	CSVGDSGTFGEQYF
.	TRBJ2-7	TRBV3-1/TRBV3-2	CASSHRSSTSYEQYF
.	TRBJ1-2	TRBV6-6	CASTPGTTKWGGYTF
.	TRBJ2-1	TRBV9	CASSVELADYNEQFF
.	TRBJ2-5	TRBV27	CASIASGEETQYF
.	TRBJ2-3	TRBV28	CASSLRRDTQYF
.	TRBJ2-7	TRBV7-2	CASSLYAGTYEQYF
.	TRBJ2-1	TRBV7-2	CASSLYGANNEQFF
.	TRBJ1-2	TRBV18	CASSPPGNYGYTF
.	TRBJ1-3	TRBV5-4	CASSYGQGSSGNTIYF
few	TRBJ2-7	TRBV21-1	CASSKTTSGRKESYEQYF
.	TRBJ2-1	TRBV3-1/TRBV3-2	CASSRETSGRSEQFF
.	TRBJ2-1	TRBV6-5	CASRSGLAGYNEQFF
.	TRBJ2-3	TRBV24-1	CATSDGAGGTDTQYF
.	TRBJ2-5	TRBV2	CASGSARRETQYF
.	TRBJ1-1	TRBV7-9	CASSLVGVGEAFF
.	TRBJ2-5	TRBV6-2/TRBV6-3	CASSPLGVAGETQYF
.	TRBJ2-1	TRBV4-2	CASSHSQGVLQYNEQFF
.	TRBJ2-1	TRBV4-3	CASSQDGEGTEQFF
.	TRBJ2-3	TRBV3-1/TRBV3-2	CASSPDKSTDTQYF
.	TRBJ2-7	TRBV6-6	CASQVGSAGIYEQYF
.	TRBJ1-5	TRBV30	CAWSVRENQPQHF
.	TRBJ2-6	TRBV24-1	CATSDFFGGEGANVLTF
.	TRBJ2-1	TRBV9	CASSVESSGSTEQFF
once	TRBJ2-5	TRBV5-1	CASSLVGSGRGQETQYF
.	TRBJ2-5	TRBV6-2/TRBV6-3	CASSTQDSFSKTQYF
.	TRBJ1-4	TRBV6-5	CASKKTDSNEKLFF
.	TRBJ2-3	TRBV5-1	CASSHGGTGDTDTQYF
few	TRBJ1-1	TRBV5-4	CASSPTRDRERGNTEAFF
.	TRBJ2-7	TRBV29-1	CSVGGGQGTHEQYF
.	TRBJ2-7	TRBV4-1	CASSQDPMGGTGDFYEQYF
.	TRBJ2-7	TRBV7-9	CASSFIGREGQYEQYF
.	TRBJ2-5	TRBV7-9	CASSLLAGGPETQYF
once	TRBJ1-2	TRBV7-2	CASSPDRLYGYTF
.	TRBJ1-2	TRBV24-1	CATSDGDTSYTF
.	TRBJ1-6	TRBV11-2	CASSLVSPSPLHF
once	TRBJ2-6	TRBV18	CASSPRTGGGSGANVLTF
.	TRBJ2-1	TRBV2	CASDGLGSYNEQFF
.	TRBJ1-6	TRBV18	CASSPPGTGSSPLHF